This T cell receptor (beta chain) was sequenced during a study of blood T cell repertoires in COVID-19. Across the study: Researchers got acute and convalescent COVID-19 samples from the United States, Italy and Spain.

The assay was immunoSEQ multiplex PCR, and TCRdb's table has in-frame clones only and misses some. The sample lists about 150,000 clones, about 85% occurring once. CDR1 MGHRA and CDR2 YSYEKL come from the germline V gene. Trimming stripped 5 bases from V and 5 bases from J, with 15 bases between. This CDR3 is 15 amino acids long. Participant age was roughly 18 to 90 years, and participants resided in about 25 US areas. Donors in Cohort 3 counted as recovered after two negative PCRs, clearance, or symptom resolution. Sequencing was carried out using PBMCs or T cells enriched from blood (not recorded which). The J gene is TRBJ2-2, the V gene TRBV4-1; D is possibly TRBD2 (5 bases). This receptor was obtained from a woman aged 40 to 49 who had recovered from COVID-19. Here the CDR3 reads CASSVARDPTGELFF. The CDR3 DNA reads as TGCGCCAGCAGCGTCGCCCGGGATCCTACCGGGGAGCTGTTTTTT.